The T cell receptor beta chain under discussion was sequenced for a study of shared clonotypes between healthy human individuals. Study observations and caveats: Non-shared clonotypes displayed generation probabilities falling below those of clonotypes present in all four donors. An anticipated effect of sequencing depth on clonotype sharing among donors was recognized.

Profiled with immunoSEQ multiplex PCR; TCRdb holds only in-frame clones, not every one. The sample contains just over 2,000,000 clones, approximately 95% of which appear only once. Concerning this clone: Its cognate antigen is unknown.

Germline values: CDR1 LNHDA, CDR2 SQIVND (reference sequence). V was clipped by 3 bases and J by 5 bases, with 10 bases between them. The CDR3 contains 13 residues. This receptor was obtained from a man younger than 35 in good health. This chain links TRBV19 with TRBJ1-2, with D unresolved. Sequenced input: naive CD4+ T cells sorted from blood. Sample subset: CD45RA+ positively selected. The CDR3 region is CASSIGAFYGYTF. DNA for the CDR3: TGTGCCAGTAGTATCGGCGCTTTTTATGGCTACACCTTC.